This entry is about one TCR beta chain. Its specificity is unknown. TCRdb's table, derived via immunoSEQ multiplex PCR, lists solely in-frame clones and lacks some. The data hold about 210,000 clones, with around 94% observed a single time. The source of the sample is a study of T cell responses to AZD1222 COVID-19 vaccine. CDR1 and CDR2 (germline): MNHEY, SVGAGI. V trimming: 6 bases; J trimming: 1 base; junction bases outside the gene matches: 5. CDR3 size: 14 residues. Study-wide results and limits: Sampling that yielded the repertoires occurred only after the peak T cell response. White British people made up most donors, females outnumbered males, and clonal diversity was possibly underestimated.

This sequence was found in an adult who received the MenACWY meningococcal vaccine as a control. Sequences were derived from peripheral blood, sampled 28 days after the second dose of the MenACWY control vaccine. V gene TRBV6-5 combines with J gene TRBJ2-5, with 7 positions matching TRBD2. CDR3 in amino acids: CASSPGRPQETQYF. The CDR3 bases are TGTGCCAGCAGCCCCGGGAGGCCCCAAGAGACCCAGTACTTC.